This T cell receptor beta chain was observed in a study of T-cell reconstitution after alpha-beta-depleted transplantation in children. This clonotype was counted only a few times. The CDR3 covers 15 residues. Germline V gives CDR1 DFQATT, CDR2 SNEGSKA (reference sequence). V was clipped by 0 bases and J by 9 bases, with 18 bases between them. A TCRbeta library incorporating unique molecular identifiers was prepared. TCRdb itself ran the PCR reads through MiXCR, one entry per CDR3 protein. The table records over 300,000 distinct CDR3 sequences, 10% of them present only once. The rearrangement joins TRBV20-1 to TRBJ1-5; possible D gene TRBD1, 5 bases. The sample in question was PBMCs from the stem cell graft donor, obtained from the stem cell graft. This clonotype was obtained from a human donor who donated a stem cell graft to a child with acute lymphoblastic leukemia. This CDR3 is CSAREGSTTGLPQHF. The CDR3 DNA follows: TGCAGTGCTAGAGAAGGGAGCACAACAGGTCTGCCCCAGCATTTT.